This TCR beta chain was recorded in a study of T cell changes during pregnancy in multiple sclerosis. Trimming removed 4 bases at V and 4 bases at J, with 16 bases between. The CDR3 loop spans 15 amino acids. Germline values: CDR1 SNHLY, CDR2 FYNNEI. TCRdb's copy holds only in-frame clones and misses some; the assay was immunoSEQ multiplex PCR. The top ten clones hold approximately 1.1% of a sample with approximately 70,000 clones, 90% to 95% of them seen once. The rearrangement joins TRBV2 to TRBJ2-5; D is perhaps TRBD2 (7 bases). This sample comprised peripheral blood, obtained in the third trimester of pregnancy. The clonotype was recovered from a female donor with multiple sclerosis, enrolled in a pregnancy study. CDR3 in DNA: TGTGCCAGCAGTGCAATGTCGGGGGGCGGAGAGACCCAGTACTTC. Its translation is CASSAMSGGGETQYF.